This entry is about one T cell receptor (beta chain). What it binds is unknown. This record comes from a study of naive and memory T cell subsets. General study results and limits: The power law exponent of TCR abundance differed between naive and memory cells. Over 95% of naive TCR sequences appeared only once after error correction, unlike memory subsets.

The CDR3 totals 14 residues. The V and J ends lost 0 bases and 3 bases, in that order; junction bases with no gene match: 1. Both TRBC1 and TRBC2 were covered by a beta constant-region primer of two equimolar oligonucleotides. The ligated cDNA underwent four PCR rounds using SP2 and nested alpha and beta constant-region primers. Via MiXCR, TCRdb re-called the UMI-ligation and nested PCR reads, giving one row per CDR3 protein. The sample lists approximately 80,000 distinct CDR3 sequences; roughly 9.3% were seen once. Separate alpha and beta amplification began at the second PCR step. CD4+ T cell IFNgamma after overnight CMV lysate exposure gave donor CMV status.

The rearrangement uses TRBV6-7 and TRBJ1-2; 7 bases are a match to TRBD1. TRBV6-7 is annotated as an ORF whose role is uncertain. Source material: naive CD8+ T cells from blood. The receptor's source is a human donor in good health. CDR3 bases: TGTGCCAGCAGTTACTCGGGACAGTACTATGGCTACACCTTC. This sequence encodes CASSYSGQYYGYTF.